This T cell receptor beta chain was sequenced during a study of chemoradiotherapy in HPV16-positive cancers. Study information: Functional T-cell assays on two HPV16-positive patients' cells defined candidate HPV-specific clones and common TCR motifs.

Repeated repertoire sampling spanned the course of chemoradiotherapy. The study, taken as a whole, reports: Candidate HPV-specific clones and E7-related TCR motifs grew in tumor during treatment.

Sequencing was performed with immunoSEQ multiplex PCR; in TCRdb, only in-frame clones are kept and a portion is missing. The profile shows more than 7,500 clones, roughly 79% of them singletons. This clone was detected a few times. What it binds is unknown. Deletions cut 4 bases from V and 3 bases from J, with 16 bases between. There are 15 residues in the CDR3. In germline, CDR1 is LGHNA, CDR2 YNFKEQ. This clonotype originated in a human donor with HPV-associated anogenital cancer. The sample was collected from a patient who underwent chemoradiotherapy. The chain combines TRBV4-2 with TRBJ2-7, with a weak D call TRBD2 (6 bases). The CDR3 protein is CASSPWEAGGYEQYF. CDR3 bases: TGTGCCAGCAGCCCTTGGGAGGCCGGGGGCTACGAGCAGTACTTC.